One TCR beta chain is described in this entry. No antigen is known for it. Qualities for individual bases were not recorded, and no much larger clone is one base off. This sample stems from a study of T cell responses to AZD1222 COVID-19 vaccine (dated by TCRdb to the early 2020s). The study in broad terms: AZD1222 recipients given second doses at about 4 weeks or at about 12 weeks were pooled, since spike-specific TCR depth and breadth were not found to differ between the two schedules. TCR sequencing covered fewer than 250 trial participants: 200 to 220 given two doses of AZD1222 and 26 given two doses of MenACWY control vaccine. Trial participants were enrolled by age into subgroups of 18-55, 56-69 and 70-plus years, and roughly 150, 30 and 60 TCR-sequenced participants, respectively, were included in these subgroups.

In the paper's terms, the time point label means: baseline before first vaccination. Samples from vaccinated people were obtained from the UK trials COV001 and COV002, which included a single-blind randomized controlled phase 2/3 trial of AZD1222 (ChAdOx1 nCoV-19) in healthy adults. For TCRbeta chain sequencing, PBMC samples were collected from trial participants at day 0 and at day 28 after the second dose. The paper as a whole reports these results and caveats: The 56-69-year group was small, and its depth increase did not reach significance, likely because of low power. No day 14 peak-response samples were available, so repertoires were characterized only after the peak T cell response. A significant rise in spike-specific TCR breadth and depth was observed after two AZD1222 doses relative to day 0 and relative to MenACWY recipients. Conclusions about previously exposed vaccinees were limited because only six or seven AZD1222 recipients were SARS-CoV-2 seropositive at baseline. The whole spike protein was spanned by vaccine-associated CD4 TCRs, and dominant responses were seen in regions 160-218 and 743-854. Reportedly, almost half of the unique spike-specific TCRs recognized epitopes lying outside the regions that are mutated in the B.1.351 and B.1.1.7 variants. Participants were mostly white British, with more females than males. The authors suggested clonal diversity may have been underestimated.

The CDR3 regions of human TCRbeta chains were subjected to immunosequencing. In the source study's methods: Repertoire TCRs were checked for matches against a reference library of SARS-CoV-2-specific TCRs that had been generated using the MIRA antigen-specificity platform. Breadth was defined as the fraction of unique TCRs that were SARS-CoV-2-associated. Depth was defined as the fraction of total T cells that were SARS-CoV-2-associated. Using the MIRA data, each spike-specific TCR was assigned both to the spike region to which the TCR was reactive and to a CD4 or CD8 class. Log10-transformed breadth and depth values were compared by one-way ANOVA with Sidak's multiple comparisons tests. What TCRdb holds here is the immuneACCESS table cut down to in-frame rearrangements. Part of the clones is not present; checked against another copy, under half of the missing clones reflect an unresolved V gene, and the others are unexplained. That table furnishes V, J and clone size, whereas the DNA furnished D and trimming. This sample holds 110,000 to 150,000 clones; around 89% were observed only once. The ten largest clones represent approximately 1.5% of the sample.

CDR1 SGDLS and CDR2 YYNGEE were looked up in the germline V gene. V lost 0 bases and J lost 9 bases; the stretch between them is 16 bases long. The CDR3 runs 15 residues from the cysteine to the phenylalanine. Only the CDR3 region is kept as DNA, spanning 45 bases read in frame from base 1. The sequencing here drew on peripheral blood, taken on day 0 of AZD1222 vaccination. The sequence was obtained from an adult in good health. The rearranged segments are TRBV9 and TRBJ2-1; TRBD2 is perhaps the D gene, given 5 matching bases. The CDR3 sequence is CASSVETSRMSEQFF. Read as DNA, the sequence is TGTGCCAGCAGCGTAGAAACTAGTAGAATGAGTGAGCAGTTCTTC.